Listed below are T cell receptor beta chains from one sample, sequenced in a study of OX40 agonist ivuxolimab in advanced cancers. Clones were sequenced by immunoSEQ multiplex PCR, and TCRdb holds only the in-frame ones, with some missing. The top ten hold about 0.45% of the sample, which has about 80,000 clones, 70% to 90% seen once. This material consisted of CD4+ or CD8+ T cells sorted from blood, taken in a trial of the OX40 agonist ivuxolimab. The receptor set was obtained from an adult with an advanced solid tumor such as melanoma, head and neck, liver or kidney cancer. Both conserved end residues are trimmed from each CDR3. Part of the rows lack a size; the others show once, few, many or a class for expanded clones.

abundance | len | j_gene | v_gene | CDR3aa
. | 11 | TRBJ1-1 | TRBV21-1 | ASYPGRGTEAF
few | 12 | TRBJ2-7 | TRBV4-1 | ASSQGPLDYEQY
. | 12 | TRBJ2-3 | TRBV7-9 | ASSLGTGGDTQY
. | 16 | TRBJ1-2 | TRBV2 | ASSESPQFGRDRGGYT
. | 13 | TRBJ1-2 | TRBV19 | ASTYEGRGSYGYT
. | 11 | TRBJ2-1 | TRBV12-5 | ASGSSYIDEQF
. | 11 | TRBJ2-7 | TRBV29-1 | SVEGSQGYEQY
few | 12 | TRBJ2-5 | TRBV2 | ASSPLGGEETQY
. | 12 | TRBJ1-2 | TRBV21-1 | ASSKAHRSYGYT
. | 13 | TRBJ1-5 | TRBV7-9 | ASSFSGGDNQPQH
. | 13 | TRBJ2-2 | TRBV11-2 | ASRPPRSGRDNLF
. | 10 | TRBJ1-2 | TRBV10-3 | AIESNGDGYT
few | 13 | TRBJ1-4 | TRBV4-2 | ASSLGTENNEKLF
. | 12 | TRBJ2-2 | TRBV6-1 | ATKLGVLTGELF
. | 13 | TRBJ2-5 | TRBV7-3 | ASSDSGTGEETQY
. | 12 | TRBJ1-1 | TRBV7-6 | ASSPGQANTEAF
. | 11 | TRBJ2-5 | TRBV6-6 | ASSLGGQETQY
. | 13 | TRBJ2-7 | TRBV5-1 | ASSLGGQGSYEQY
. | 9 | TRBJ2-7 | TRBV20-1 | SARDLDEQY
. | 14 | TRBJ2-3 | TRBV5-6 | ASSSQGGGRSDTQY
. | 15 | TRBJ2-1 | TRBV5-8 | ASSLDGLAGSYNEQF
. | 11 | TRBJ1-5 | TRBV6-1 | ASRRQNNQPQH
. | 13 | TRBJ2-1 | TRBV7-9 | ASSLTNRGNNEQF
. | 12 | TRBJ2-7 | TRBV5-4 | ASRQDRGLYEQY